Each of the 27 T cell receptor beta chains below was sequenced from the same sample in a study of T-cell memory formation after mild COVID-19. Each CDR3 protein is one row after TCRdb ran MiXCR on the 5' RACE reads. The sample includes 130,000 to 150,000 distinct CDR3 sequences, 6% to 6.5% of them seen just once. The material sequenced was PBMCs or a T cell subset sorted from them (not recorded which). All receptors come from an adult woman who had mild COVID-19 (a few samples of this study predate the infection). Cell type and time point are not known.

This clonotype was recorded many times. The CDR3 spells CASSQEWISTDTQYF. As DNA, the CDR3 is TGCGCCAGCAGCCAAGAATGGATTAGCACAGATACGCAGTATTTT. The rearrangement uses TRBV4-3 and TRBJ2-3; no firm D call. Germline V CDR1 and CDR2: LGHNA, YSLEER. This CDR3 has 15 amino acids. V shed 0 bases and J shed 0 bases, with 7 bases lying between them.

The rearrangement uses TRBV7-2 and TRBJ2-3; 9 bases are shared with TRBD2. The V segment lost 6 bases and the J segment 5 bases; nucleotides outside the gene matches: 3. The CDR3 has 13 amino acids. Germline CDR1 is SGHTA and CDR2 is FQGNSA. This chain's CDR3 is CASRPSGIDTQYF. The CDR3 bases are TGTGCCAGCAGGCCTAGCGGGATAGATACGCAGTATTTT.

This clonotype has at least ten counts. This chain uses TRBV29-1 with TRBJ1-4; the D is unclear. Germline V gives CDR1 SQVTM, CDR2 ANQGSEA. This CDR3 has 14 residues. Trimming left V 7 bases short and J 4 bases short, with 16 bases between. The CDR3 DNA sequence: TGCAGCGCCCTTCCGAAGGAAAGTAATGAAAAACTGTTTTTT. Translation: CSALPKESNEKLFF.

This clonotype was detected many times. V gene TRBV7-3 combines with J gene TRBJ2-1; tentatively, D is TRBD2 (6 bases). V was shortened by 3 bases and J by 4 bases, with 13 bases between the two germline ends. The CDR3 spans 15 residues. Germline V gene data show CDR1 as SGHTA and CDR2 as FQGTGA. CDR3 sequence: CASSLIPGTYNEQFF. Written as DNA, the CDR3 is TGTGCCAGCAGCTTGATTCCGGGGACTTACAATGAGCAGTTCTTC.

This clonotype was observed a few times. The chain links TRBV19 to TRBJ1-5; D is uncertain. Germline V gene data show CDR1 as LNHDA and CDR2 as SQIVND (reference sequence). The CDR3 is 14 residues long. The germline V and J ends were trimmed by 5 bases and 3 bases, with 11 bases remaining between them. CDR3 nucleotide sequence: TGTGCCAGTAGTTCTTACAGTCTCAATCAGCCCCAGCATTTT. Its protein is CASSSYSLNQPQHF.

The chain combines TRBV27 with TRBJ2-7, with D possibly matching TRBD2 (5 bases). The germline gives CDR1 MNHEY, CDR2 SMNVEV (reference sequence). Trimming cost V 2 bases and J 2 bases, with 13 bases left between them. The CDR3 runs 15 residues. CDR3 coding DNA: TGTGCCAGCAGTTTAAAAGGACTCCCGGCCTACGAGCAGTACTTC. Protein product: CASSLKGLPAYEQYF.

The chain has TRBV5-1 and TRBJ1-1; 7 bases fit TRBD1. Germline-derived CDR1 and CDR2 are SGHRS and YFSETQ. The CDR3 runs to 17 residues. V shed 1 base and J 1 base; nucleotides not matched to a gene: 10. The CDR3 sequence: CASSLTRDSVSNTEAFF. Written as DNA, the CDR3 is TGCGCCAGCAGCTTGACCCGGGACAGTGTGTCGAACACTGAAGCTTTCTTT.

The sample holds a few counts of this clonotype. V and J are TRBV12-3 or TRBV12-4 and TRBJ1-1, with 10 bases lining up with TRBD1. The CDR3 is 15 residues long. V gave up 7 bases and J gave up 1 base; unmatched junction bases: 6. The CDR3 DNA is TGTGCCAGCAACAAACGGACAGGGGGGAACACTGAAGCTTTCTTT. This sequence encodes CASNKRTGGNTEAFF.

CDR3 protein: CASSLLPGTGVAGELFF. DNA for the CDR3: TGTGCCAGCTCACTCCTCCCCGGGACAGGCGTCGCCGGGGAGCTGTTTTTT. This chain joins TRBV18 and TRBJ2-2, with 8 bases identical to TRBD1. V gave up 4 bases and J gave up 6 bases; unmatched junction bases: 13. The CDR3 consists of 17 residues. CDR1 is KGHSH, CDR2 LQKENI, per germline.

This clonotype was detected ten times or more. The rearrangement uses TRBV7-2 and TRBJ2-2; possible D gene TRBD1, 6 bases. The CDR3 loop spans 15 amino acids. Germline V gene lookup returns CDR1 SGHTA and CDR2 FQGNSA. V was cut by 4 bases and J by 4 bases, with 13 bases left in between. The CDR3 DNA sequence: TGTGCCAGCAGCTATCCGCAGGGGTCCACCGGGGAGCTGTTTTTT. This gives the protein CASSYPQGSTGELFF.

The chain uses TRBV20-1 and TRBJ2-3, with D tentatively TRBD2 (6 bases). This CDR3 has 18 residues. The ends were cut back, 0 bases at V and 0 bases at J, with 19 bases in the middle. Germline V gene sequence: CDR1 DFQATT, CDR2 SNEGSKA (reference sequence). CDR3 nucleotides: TGCAGTGCTAGAGATGCTCCGGGAGTGGTCGGCAGCACAGATACGCAGTATTTT. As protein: CSARDAPGVVGSTDTQYF.

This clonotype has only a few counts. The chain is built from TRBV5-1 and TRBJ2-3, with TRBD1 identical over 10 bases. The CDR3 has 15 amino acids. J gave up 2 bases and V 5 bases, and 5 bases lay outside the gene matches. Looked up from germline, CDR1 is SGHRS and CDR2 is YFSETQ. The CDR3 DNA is TGCGCCAGCAGGCCCGGGACAGGGGCCACAGATACGCAGTATTTT. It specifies CASRPGTGATDTQYF. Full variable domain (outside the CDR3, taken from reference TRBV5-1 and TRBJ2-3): KAGVTQTPRYLIKTRGQQVTLSCSPISGHRSVSWYQQTPGQGLQFLFEYFSETQRNKGNFPGRFSGRQFSNSRSEMNVSTLELGDSALYLCASRPGTGATDTQYFGPGTRLTVL.

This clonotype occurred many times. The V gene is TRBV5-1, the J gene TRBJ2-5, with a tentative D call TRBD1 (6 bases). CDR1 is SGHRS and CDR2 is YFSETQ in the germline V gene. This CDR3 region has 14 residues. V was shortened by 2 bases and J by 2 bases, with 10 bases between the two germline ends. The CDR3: CASSFGRGQETQYF. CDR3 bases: TGCGCCAGCAGCTTTGGTAGGGGGCAAGAGACCCAGTACTTC. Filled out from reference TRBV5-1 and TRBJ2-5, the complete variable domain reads KAGVTQTPRYLIKTRGQQVTLSCSPISGHRSVSWYQQTPGQGLQFLFEYFSETQRNKGNFPGRFSGRQFSNSRSEMNVSTLELGDSALYLCASSFGRGQETQYFGPGTRLLVL.

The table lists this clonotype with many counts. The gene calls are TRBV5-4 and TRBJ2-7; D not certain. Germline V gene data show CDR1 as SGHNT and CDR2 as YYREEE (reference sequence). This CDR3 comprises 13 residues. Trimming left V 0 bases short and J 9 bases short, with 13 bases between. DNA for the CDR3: TGTGCCAGCAGCTTGGGGCTCCTTACGACGCAGTACTTC. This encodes CASSLGLLTTQYF.

CDR3 residues: CASSLALVWTGGTDTQYF. As DNA, the CDR3 is TGTGCCAGCAGCTTAGCGCTTGTTTGGACAGGGGGCACAGATACGCAGTATTTT. The chain is built from TRBV7-9 and TRBJ2-3, with TRBD1 matching 9 bases. Germline-derived CDR1 and CDR2 are SEHNR and FQNEAQ (reference sequence). J gave up 1 base and V 0 bases, and 8 bases lay outside the gene matches. The CDR3 is 18 residues long.

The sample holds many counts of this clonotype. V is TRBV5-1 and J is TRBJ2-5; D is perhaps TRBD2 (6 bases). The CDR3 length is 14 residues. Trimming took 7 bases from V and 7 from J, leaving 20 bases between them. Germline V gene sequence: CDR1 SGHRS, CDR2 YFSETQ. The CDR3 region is CASFDSAGPGTQYF. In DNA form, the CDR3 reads TGCGCCAGCTTCGACTCTGCGGGGCCGGGGACCCAGTACTTC.

CDR3 protein: CASSPETLQGINEQYF. The CDR3, as DNA: TGTGCCAGCAGTCCCGAGACTTTGCAGGGAATAAACGAGCAGTACTTC. V is TRBV12-3 or TRBV12-4 and J is TRBJ2-7; perhaps TRBD1 as D (5 bases). The CDR3 sequence is 16 residues long. Trimming cost V 5 bases and J 5 bases, with 22 bases left between them.

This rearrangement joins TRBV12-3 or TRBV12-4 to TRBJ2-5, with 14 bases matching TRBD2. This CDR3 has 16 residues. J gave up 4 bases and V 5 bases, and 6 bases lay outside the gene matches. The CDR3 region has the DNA TGTGCCAGCAGTGGAGAGACTAGCGGGGGGGCAGAGACCCAGTACTTC. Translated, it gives CASSGETSGGAETQYF.

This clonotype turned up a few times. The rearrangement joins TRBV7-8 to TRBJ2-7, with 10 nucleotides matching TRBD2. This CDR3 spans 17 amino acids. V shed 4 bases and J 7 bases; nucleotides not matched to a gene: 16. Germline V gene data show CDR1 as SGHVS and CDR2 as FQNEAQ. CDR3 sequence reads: CASSSKKREGRVFEQYF. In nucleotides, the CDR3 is TGTGCCAGCAGCTCAAAAAAGCGGGAGGGCCGAGTGTTTGAGCAGTACTTC.

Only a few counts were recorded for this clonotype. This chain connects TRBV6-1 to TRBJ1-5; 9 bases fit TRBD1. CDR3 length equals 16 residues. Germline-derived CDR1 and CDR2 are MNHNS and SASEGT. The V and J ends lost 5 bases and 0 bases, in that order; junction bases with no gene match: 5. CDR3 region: CASSRQGVYSNQPQHF. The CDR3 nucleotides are TGTGCCAGCAGTCGACAGGGGGTGTATAGCAATCAGCCCCAGCATTTT.

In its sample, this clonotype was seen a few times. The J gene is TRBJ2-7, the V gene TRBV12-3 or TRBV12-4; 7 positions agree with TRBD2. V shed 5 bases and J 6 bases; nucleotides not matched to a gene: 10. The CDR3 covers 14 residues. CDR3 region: CASSPPGLRGEQYF. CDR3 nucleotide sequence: TGTGCCAGCAGTCCCCCGGGACTACGGGGCGAGCAGTACTTC.

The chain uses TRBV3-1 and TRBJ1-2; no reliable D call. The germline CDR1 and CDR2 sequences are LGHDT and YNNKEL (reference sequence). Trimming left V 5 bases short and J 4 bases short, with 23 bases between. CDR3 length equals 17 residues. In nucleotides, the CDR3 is TGTGCCAGCAGCACTACGGGCCTAACCAATCGTGCCTATGGCTACACCTTC. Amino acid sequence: CASSTTGLTNRAYGYTF.

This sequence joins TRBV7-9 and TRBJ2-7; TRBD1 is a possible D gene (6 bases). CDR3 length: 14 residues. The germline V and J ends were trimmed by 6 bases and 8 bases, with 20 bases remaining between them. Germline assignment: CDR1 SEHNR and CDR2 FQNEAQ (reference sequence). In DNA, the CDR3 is TGTGCCAGCAGTCGGACAGACGTTCGGTGCCAGCAGTACTTC. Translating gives CASSRTDVRCQQYF.

The CDR3 coding sequence is TGTGCCAGCAGTGGAAACACCATATATTTT. Translated: CASSGNTIYF. The J gene is TRBJ1-3, the V gene TRBV6-6, with D uncertain. V gave up 5 bases and J gave up 4 bases, with 0 bases separating them. This CDR3 has 10 amino acids. Germline CDR1 and CDR2: MNHNY and SVGAGI (reference sequence).

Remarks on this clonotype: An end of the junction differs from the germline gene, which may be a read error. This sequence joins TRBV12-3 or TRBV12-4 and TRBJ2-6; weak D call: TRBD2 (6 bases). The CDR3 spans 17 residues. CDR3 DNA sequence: TGTGCCATCTGGAAGCGGGCGCTCCCCTCTGGGGACAACGTCCTGACTTTC. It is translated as CAIWKRALPSGDNVLTF.

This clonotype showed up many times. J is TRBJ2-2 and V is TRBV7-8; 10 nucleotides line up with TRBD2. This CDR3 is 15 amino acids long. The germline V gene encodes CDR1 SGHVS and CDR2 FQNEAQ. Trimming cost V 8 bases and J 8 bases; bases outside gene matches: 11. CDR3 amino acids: CASDLAGDLLGELFF. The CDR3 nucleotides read TGTGCCAGCGATCTAGCGGGAGATCTATTAGGGGAGCTGTTTTTT.

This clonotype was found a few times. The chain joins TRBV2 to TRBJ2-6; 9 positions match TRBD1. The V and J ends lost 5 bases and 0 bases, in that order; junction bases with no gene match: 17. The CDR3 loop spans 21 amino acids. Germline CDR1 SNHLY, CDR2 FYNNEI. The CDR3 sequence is CASSISGGSGQGNSGANVLTF. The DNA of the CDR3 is TGTGCCAGCAGTATCTCCGGTGGATCGGGACAGGGAAACTCTGGGGCCAACGTCCTGACTTTC.